The clone carrying this T cell receptor (beta chain) showed up many times. What it recognizes is unknown. This record comes from a study of CD8 T cells in ankylosing spondylitis. TCR beta libraries were made by quantitative 5'-RACE with molecular barcodes. Via MiXCR, TCRdb re-called the 5' RACE reads, giving one row per CDR3 protein. Of 240,000 or so distinct CDR3 sequences in the sample, approximately 11% were seen once. General study points: Disease-linked clones had a CD8+ phenotype and relatively low frequency in peripheral blood. Ankylosing spondylitis blood appeared to be characterized by a TCR beta motif of eight highly homologous variants. Significant enrichment of disease-linked clones was reported in matched ankylosing spondylitis synovial fluid.

Germline V lookup: CDR1 SGHRS, CDR2 YFSETQ. The CDR3 is made up of 14 amino acids. The V gene lost 0 bases and the J gene lost 7 bases, with 11 bases spanning the gap. The TCR sequence derives from a male donor with ankylosing spondylitis or in good health (not recorded which). Sequenced material: blood, either unsorted or a sorted T cell fraction (not recorded which). The chain has TRBV5-1 and TRBJ2-1; D remains ambiguous. In DNA, the CDR3 is TGCGCCAGCAGCTTGGCGAGGCCGGAGAATGAGCAGTTCTTC. Translated, it gives CASSLARPENEQFF.